Below, 16 T cell receptor beta chains from the same sample are listed, as sequenced in a study of metastatic and nonmetastatic thyroid tumors. Each patient came to thyroid surgery without any prior treatment (of any kind). TCRdb reprocessed the PCR reads via MiXCR. The sample lists roughly 15,000 clones, about 31% seen once, with 7.3% in the top ten. Sequenced sample: tumor tissue. The receptors were sampled from a female donor with papillary thyroid cancer or a benign thyroid nodule (not recorded which). Some clones in this sample may be carry-over from other donors' samples.

The J gene is TRBJ2-7, the V gene TRBV5-1, with 7 bases that match TRBD2. Germline V gene sequence: CDR1 SGHRS, CDR2 YFSETQ. The length of the CDR3 is 17 residues. The V segment lost 4 bases and the J segment 4 bases; nucleotides outside the gene matches: 17. The CDR3, as DNA: TGCGCCAGCAGCCCAGGACTGAAAACTAGCGAAGAGTACGAGCAGTACTTC. Its translation: CASSPGLKTSEEYEQYF.

This clone is judged medium-sized (0.01 to 0.1%). This chain joins TRBV7-2 and TRBJ1-1, with D tentatively TRBD1 (5 bases). Trimming removed 8 bases from V and 1 base from J, with 11 bases in between. The germline gives CDR1 SGHTA, CDR2 FQGNSA. The length of the CDR3 is 13 residues. The CDR3 DNA reads as TGTGCCAGCTCGAGGGGATCGAACACTGAAGCTTTCTTT. Protein: CASSRGSNTEAFF.

The rearrangement links TRBV6-5 to TRBJ1-4; no firm D call. Germline CDR1 reads MNHEY; CDR2 reads SVGAGI. The CDR3 is made up of 13 amino acids. V dropped 5 bases and J dropped 8 bases, with 12 bases sitting between them. CDR3 amino acids: CASSKSEQEKLFF. The CDR3 DNA is TGTGCCAGCAGTAAATCAGAACAGGAAAAACTGTTTTTT.

This clone showed up just a few times. The V call is TRBV6-5, the J call TRBJ2-3, with TRBD2 identical over 8 bases. CDR3 length equals 14 residues. Germline-derived CDR1 and CDR2 are MNHEY and SVGAGI. V lost 0 bases, J lost 6 bases, and 2 bases stayed unmatched. The CDR3 nucleotides read TGTGCCAGCAGTTACTCTAGCGGGATGGATACGCAGTATTTT. It yields the protein CASSYSSGMDTQYF.

This clone is termed medium-sized (0.01 to 0.1%). The gene calls are TRBV6-1 and TRBJ1-3; D unclear. The CDR3 sequence is 14 residues long. Looked up from germline, CDR1 is MNHNS and CDR2 is SASEGT. V lost 6 bases and J lost 0, with 9 bases in between. This chain's CDR3 is CASRGTSSGNTIYF. CDR3 nucleotides: TGTGCCAGCAGGGGCACGAGCTCTGGAAACACCATATATTTT.

V and J are TRBV24-1 and TRBJ2-5; unclear D gene. The germline V gene encodes CDR1 KGHDR and CDR2 SFDVKD. The CDR3 spans 14 residues. Trimming took 4 bases from V and 7 from J, leaving 15 bases between them. CDR3 sequence reads: CATSDGHQPGTQYF. CDR3 DNA sequence: TGTGCCACCAGTGACGGGCACCAGCCCGGGACCCAGTACTTC.

This clone was observed many times. V and J are TRBV18 and TRBJ2-3; tentatively, D is TRBD1 (5 bases). V was trimmed by 1 base and J by 4 bases, leaving 9 bases between them. Germline V gene lookup returns CDR1 KGHSH and CDR2 LQKENI. CDR3 length: 14 residues. The CDR3 nucleotides read TGTGCCAGCTCACCACGGCAGGGCCCAGATACGCAGTATTTT. Its protein product is CASSPRQGPDTQYF. The full variable domain, rest sourced from reference TRBV18 and TRBJ2-3, is NAGVMQNPRHLVRRRGQEARLRCSPMKGHSHVYWYRQLPEEGLKFMVYLQKENIIDESGMPKERFSAEFPKEGPSILRIQQVVRGDSAAYFCASSPRQGPDTQYFGPGTRLTVL.

This rearrangement joins TRBV29-1 to TRBJ2-5; tentatively, D is TRBD2 (6 bases). The CDR3 totals 15 residues. Germline V lookup: CDR1 SQVTM, CDR2 ANQGSEA. The V gene lost 6 bases and the J gene lost 8 bases, with 25 bases spanning the gap. The DNA of the CDR3 is TGCAGCGTGGGGGGAGAAGCCCCGGGCGTGGTAACCCAGTACTTC. Encoded protein: CSVGGEAPGVVTQYF.

Sample share makes this clone medium-sized. The chain uses TRBV6-1 and TRBJ2-5, with 12 bases identical to TRBD2. The V gene end was trimmed by 5 bases and the J gene end by 5 bases; junction bases not matched to a gene: 12. CDR3 length: 17 residues. Per germline, CDR1 MNHNS and CDR2 SASEGT. CDR3 DNA sequence: TGTGCCAGCAGTTGGACGGCTAGCGGGGGGGCAGGGGAGACCCAGTACTTC. Translation gives CASSWTASGGAGETQYF.

This clone is medium-sized. The rearrangement uses TRBV6-1 and TRBJ2-3; 15 bases fit TRBD2. CDR3 length: 19 amino acids. The V and J ends lost 2 bases and 2 bases, in that order; junction bases with no gene match: 8. The germline gives CDR1 MNHNS, CDR2 SASEGT. This CDR3 reads CASSEIRTSGGGFTDTQYF. The CDR3 DNA reads TGTGCCAGCAGTGAAATTCGGACTAGCGGGGGGGGCTTCACAGATACGCAGTATTTT.

The chain has TRBV2 and TRBJ2-1; D call uncertain. The germline V and J ends were trimmed by 6 bases and 8 bases, with 11 bases remaining between them. The CDR3 contains 12 residues. Germline V gene lookup returns CDR1 SNHLY and CDR2 FYNNEI. CDR3 protein: CASRYSGHEQFF. The DNA of the CDR3 is TGTGCCAGCAGGTACTCCGGCCATGAGCAGTTCTTC.

The J gene is TRBJ1-6, the V gene TRBV12-3 or TRBV12-4; D unresolved. The CDR3 has 15 residues. V was trimmed by 3 bases and J by 0 bases, leaving 6 bases between them. For the CDR3, the DNA is TGTGCCAGCAGTTTCAAGGTCTCCTATAATTCACCCCTCCACTTT. Translated, it gives CASSFKVSYNSPLHF.

The V call is TRBV15, the J call TRBJ1-1; D is unresolved. Trimming removed 0 bases from V and 4 bases from J, with 6 bases in between. The V gene's germline CDR1 is LNHNV and CDR2 YYDKDF (reference sequence). The CDR3 totals 13 residues. The CDR3 loop is CATSRDRPTEAFF. The CDR3 DNA reads as TGTGCCACCAGCAGAGACAGACCCACTGAAGCTTTCTTT.

This clone qualifies as medium-sized. The rearrangement joins TRBV20-1 to TRBJ2-7, with 8 bases identical to TRBD1. The J segment lost 1 base and the V segment lost 7 bases, leaving 12 bases of the junction unmatched. CDR1 is DFQATT, CDR2 SNEGSKA, per germline (reference sequence). CDR3 length: 15 residues. Here the CDR3 DNA reads TGCAGTGTTATTCGGCAGGGGGCACGGTCCTACGAGCAGTACTTC. This sequence encodes CSVIRQGARSYEQYF.

This clone was observed a single time. The V gene is TRBV20-1, the J gene TRBJ2-1, with D possibly being TRBD2 (6 bases). The germline CDR1 and CDR2 sequences are DFQATT and SNEGSKA (reference sequence). The CDR3 has 16 amino acids. Trimming pared 3 bases from V and 7 bases from J, leaving 22 bases between. The DNA of the CDR3 is TGCAGTGCTAGCGGGAAGGCGGCGGGATCCCCGAATGAGCAGTTCTTC. Translated, it gives CSASGKAAGSPNEQFF.

Concerning this clone: Germline and junction disagree at one end, which may indicate a read error. The chain carries TRBV6-6 and TRBJ1-2; a possible D gene is TRBD1 (5 bases). The CDR3 has 13 amino acids. Germline loops: CDR1 MNHNY, CDR2 SVGAGI (reference sequence). This CDR3 reads CASSYSATEGYTF. CDR3 nucleotides: TGCGCCAGCAGTTACTCGGCGACAGAGGGCTACACCTTC.